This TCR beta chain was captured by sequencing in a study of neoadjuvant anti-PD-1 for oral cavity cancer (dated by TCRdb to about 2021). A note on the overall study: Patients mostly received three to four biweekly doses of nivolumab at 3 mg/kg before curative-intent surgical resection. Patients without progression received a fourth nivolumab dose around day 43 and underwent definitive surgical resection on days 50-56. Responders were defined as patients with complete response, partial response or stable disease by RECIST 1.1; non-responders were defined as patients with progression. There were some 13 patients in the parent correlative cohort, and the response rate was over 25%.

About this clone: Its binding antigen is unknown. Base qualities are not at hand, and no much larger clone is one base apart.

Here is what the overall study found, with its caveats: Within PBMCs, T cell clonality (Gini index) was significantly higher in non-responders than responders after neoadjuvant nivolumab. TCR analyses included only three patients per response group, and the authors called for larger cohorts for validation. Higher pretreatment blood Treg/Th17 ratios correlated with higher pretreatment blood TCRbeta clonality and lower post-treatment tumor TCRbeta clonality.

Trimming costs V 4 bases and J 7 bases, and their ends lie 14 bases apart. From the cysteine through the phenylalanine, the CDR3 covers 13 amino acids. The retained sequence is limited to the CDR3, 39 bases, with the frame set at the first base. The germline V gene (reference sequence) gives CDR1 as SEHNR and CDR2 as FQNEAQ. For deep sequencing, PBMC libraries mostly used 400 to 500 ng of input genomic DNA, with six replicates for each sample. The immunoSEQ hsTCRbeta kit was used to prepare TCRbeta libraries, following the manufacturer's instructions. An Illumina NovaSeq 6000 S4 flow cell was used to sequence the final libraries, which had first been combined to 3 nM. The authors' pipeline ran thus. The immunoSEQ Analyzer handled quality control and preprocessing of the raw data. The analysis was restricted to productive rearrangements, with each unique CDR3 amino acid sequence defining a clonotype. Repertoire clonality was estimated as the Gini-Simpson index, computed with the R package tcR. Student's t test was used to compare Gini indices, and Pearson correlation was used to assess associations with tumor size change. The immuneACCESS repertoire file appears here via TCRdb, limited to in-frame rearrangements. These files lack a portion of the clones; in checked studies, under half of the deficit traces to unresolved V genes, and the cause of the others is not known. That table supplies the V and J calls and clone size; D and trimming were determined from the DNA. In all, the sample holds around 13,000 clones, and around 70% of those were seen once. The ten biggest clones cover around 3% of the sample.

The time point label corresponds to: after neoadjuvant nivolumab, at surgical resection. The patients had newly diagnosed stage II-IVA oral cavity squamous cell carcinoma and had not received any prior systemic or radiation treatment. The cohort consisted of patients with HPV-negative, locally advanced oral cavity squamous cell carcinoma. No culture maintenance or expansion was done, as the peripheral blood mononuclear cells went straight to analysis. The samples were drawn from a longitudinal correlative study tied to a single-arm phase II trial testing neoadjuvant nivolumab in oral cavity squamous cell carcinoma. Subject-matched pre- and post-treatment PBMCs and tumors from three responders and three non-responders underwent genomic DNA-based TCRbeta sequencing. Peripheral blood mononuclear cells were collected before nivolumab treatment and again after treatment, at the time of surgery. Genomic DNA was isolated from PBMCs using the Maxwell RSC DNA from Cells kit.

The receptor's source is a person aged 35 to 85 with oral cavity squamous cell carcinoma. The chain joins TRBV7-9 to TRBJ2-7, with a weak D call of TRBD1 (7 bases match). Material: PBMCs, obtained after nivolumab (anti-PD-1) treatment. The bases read TGTGCCAGCAGCTCCAGGGGGGCAAGGGAGCAGTACTTC. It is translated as CASSSRGAREQYF.